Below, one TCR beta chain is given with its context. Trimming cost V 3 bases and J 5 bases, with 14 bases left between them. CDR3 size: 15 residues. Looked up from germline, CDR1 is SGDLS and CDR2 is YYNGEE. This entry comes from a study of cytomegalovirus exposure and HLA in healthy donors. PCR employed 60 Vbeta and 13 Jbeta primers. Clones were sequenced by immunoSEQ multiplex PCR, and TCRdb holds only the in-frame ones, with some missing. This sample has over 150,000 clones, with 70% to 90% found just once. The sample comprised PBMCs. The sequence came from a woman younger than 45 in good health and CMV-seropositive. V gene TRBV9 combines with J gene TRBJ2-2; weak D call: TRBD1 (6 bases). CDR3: CASSAPTRGTGELFF. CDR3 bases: TGTGCCAGCAGCGCGCCCACCAGGGGTACCGGGGAGCTGTTTTTT.